This T cell receptor (beta chain) appears in the sequencing data of a study of blood T cell repertoires in COVID-19. Study details: Acute and convalescent COVID-19 specimens originated in the United States, Italy and Spain.

Authors' methods: Reference gene primer amplification yielded estimated nucleated cell counts. Some clones are missing from TCRdb's copy, which holds only in-frame ones; the method was immunoSEQ multiplex PCR. V and J calls and clone size follow that table, whereas D and trimming were derived from the DNA. This table has around 89,000 clones, about 91% appearing once. The sequence derives from a man aged 55 to 70 with acute or convalescent COVID-19. Sample: peripheral blood.

The CDR3 DNA follows: TGCAGTGCTAGTCCCTCCAACCCTCTACTAGCGGGAGTCTTCGAGCAGTACTTC. This gives the protein CSASPSNPLLAGVFEQYF. The V call is TRBV20-1, the J call TRBJ2-7; TRBD2 aligns across 11 bases. The J segment lost 6 bases and the V segment lost 3 bases, leaving 19 bases of the junction unmatched. CDR1 DFQATT and CDR2 SNEGSKA come from the germline V gene (reference sequence). The CDR3 loop spans 18 amino acids.